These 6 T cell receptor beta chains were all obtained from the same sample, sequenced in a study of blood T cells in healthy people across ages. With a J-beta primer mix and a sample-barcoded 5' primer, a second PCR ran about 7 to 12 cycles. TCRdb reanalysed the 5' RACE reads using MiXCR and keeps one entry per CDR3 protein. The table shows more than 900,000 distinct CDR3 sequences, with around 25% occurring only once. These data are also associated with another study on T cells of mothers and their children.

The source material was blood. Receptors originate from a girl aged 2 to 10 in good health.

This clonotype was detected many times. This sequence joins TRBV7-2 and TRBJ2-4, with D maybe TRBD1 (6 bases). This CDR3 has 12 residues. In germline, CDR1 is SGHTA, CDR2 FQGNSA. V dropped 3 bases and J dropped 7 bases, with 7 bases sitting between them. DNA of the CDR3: TGTGCCAGCAGCTTTACAGGGAACATTCAGTACTTC. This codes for CASSFTGNIQYF.

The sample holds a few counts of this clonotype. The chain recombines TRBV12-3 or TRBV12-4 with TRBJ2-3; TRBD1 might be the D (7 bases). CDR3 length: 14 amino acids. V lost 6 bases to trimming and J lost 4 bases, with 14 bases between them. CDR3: CASRRDSDADTQYF. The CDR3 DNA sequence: TGTGCCAGCAGGCGGGACAGCGATGCAGATACGCAGTATTTT.

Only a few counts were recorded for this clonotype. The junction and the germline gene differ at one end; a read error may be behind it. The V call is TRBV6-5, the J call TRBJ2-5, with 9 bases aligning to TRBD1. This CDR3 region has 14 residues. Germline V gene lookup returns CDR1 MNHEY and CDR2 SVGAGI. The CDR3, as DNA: TGTGCCAGTAGTTATGGGACAGGGCCAGAGACCCAGTACTTC. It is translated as CASSYGTGPETQYF.

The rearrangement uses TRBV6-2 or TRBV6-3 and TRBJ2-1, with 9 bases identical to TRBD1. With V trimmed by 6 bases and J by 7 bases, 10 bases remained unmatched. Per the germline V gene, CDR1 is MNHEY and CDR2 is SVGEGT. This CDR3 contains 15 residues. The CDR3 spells CASRDTGQGGNEQFF. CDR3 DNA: TGTGCCAGCAGAGATACGGGACAGGGAGGGAATGAGCAGTTCTTC.

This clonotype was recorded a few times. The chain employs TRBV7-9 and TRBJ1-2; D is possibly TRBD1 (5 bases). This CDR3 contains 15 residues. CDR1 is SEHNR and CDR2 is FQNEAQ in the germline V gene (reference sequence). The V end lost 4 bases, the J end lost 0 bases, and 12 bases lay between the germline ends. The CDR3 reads CASSWGTGTNYGYTF. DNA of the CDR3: TGTGCCAGCAGCTGGGGGACCGGGACTAACTATGGCTACACCTTC.

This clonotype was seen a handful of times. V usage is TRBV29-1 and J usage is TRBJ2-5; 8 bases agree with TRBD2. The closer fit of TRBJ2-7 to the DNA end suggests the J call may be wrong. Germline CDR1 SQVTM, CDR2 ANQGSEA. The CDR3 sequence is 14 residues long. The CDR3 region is CSVVGLAGGYEQYF. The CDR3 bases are TGCAGCGTTGTGGGACTGGCGGGAGGTTACGAGCAGTACTTC.